These T cell receptor beta chains were read from a single sample in a study of cytomegalovirus exposure and HLA in healthy donors. The method was immunoSEQ multiplex PCR; TCRdb's version includes in-frame clones alone and lacks a portion of them. The sample yields around 100,000 clones, roughly 69% seen once. Sequencing was carried out using PBMCs. The receptors were sampled from a woman under 40 in good health and CMV-seronegative. CDR3s include the opening cysteine and the closing phenylalanine or tryptophan. A D gene is named only where the DNA matches it firmly. Clone size is not always given. Where it is, it says once, few, many or a class for expanded clones.

j_call: TRBJ2-3
cdr3_length: 15
clone_size: .
v_call: TRBV19
d_call: TRBD1
cdr3_aa: CASSIRDRVGGTQYF
cdr3_nt: TGTGCCAGTAGTATCCGGGACAGGGTAGGTGGTACGCAGTATTTT

j_call: TRBJ1-2
cdr3_length: 14
clone_size: .
v_call: TRBV28
d_call: .
cdr3_aa: CASSFGGGSYGYTF
cdr3_nt: TGTGCCAGCAGTTTTGGAGGAGGGAGCTATGGCTACACCTTC

j_call: TRBJ1-3
cdr3_length: 14
clone_size: few
v_call: TRBV7-2
d_call: .
cdr3_aa: CASSLGGPGNTIYF
cdr3_nt: TGTGCCAGCAGCTTAGGGGGGCCGGGAAACACCATATATTTT

j_call: TRBJ2-5
cdr3_length: 14
clone_size: .
v_call: TRBV2
d_call: TRBD2
cdr3_aa: CASFSGRLQETQYF
cdr3_nt: TGTGCCAGCTTCTCCGGGAGGTTACAAGAGACCCAGTACTTC

j_call: TRBJ2-5
cdr3_length: 14
clone_size: .
v_call: TRBV4-1
d_call: .
cdr3_aa: CASSLSGLGKTQYF
cdr3_nt: TGCGCCAGCAGCCTTTCGGGACTCGGAAAGACCCAGTACTTC

j_call: TRBJ1-1
cdr3_length: 16
clone_size: .
v_call: TRBV7-8
d_call: .
cdr3_aa: CASSLVVENFDTEAFF
cdr3_nt: TGTGCCAGCAGCTTAGTAGTCGAGAATTTCGACACTGAAGCTTTCTTT

j_call: TRBJ2-7
cdr3_length: 18
clone_size: .
v_call: TRBV19
d_call: TRBD2
cdr3_aa: CASSHPTPTSGSSYEQYF
cdr3_nt: TGTGCCAGTAGCCATCCCACTCCGACTAGCGGGAGCTCCTACGAGCAGTACTTC

j_call: TRBJ1-2
cdr3_length: 14
clone_size: .
v_call: TRBV30
d_call: .
cdr3_aa: CAWSHTGGSYGYTF
cdr3_nt: TGTGCCTGGAGCCACACGGGGGGCAGCTATGGCTACACCTTC

j_call: TRBJ2-1
cdr3_length: 17
clone_size: .
v_call: TRBV13
d_call: TRBD2
cdr3_aa: CASSRLATSGKPNEQFF
cdr3_nt: TGTGCCAGCAGCCGCCTCGCCACTAGCGGGAAACCCAATGAGCAGTTCTTC

j_call: TRBJ2-7
cdr3_length: 16
clone_size: few
v_call: TRBV19
d_call: TRBD1
cdr3_aa: CASSIAGRGTSYEQYF
cdr3_nt: TGTGCCAGTAGTATAGCAGGCAGGGGGACCTCCTACGAGCAGTACTTC

j_call: TRBJ1-5
cdr3_length: 14
clone_size: few
v_call: TRBV28
d_call: .
cdr3_aa: CAGGVGGRDQPQHF
cdr3_nt: TGTGCCGGAGGTGTCGGGGGGCGAGATCAGCCCCAGCATTTT

j_call: TRBJ1-1
cdr3_length: 15
clone_size: .
v_call: TRBV2
d_call: .
cdr3_aa: CASSEATRMNTEAFF
cdr3_nt: TGTGCCAGCAGTGAAGCAACGAGAATGAACACTGAAGCTTTCTTT

j_call: TRBJ1-6
cdr3_length: 15
clone_size: .
v_call: TRBV18
d_call: TRBD1
cdr3_aa: CASSAQGVENSPLHF
cdr3_nt: TGTGCCAGCTCAGCACAGGGGGTGGAGAATTCACCCCTCCACTTT

j_call: TRBJ2-1
cdr3_length: 15
clone_size: .
v_call: TRBV29-1
d_call: TRBD2
cdr3_aa: CSVGASGSAYNEQFF
cdr3_nt: TGCAGCGTTGGGGCTAGCGGGAGTGCCTACAATGAGCAGTTCTTC

j_call: TRBJ1-1
cdr3_length: 13
clone_size: many
v_call: TRBV4-3
d_call: .
cdr3_aa: CASSTGLNTEAFF
cdr3_nt: TGCGCCAGCAGCACGGGACTTAACACTGAAGCTTTCTTT

j_call: TRBJ2-4
cdr3_length: 13
clone_size: .
v_call: TRBV19
d_call: TRBD1
cdr3_aa: CASRQGAGNIQYF
cdr3_nt: TGTGCCAGTAGACAGGGGGCGGGAAACATTCAGTACTTC